A selection of T cell receptor beta chains follows, all from one sample in a study of T cell responses to AZD1222 COVID-19 vaccine. TCRdb's table, derived via immunoSEQ multiplex PCR, lists solely in-frame clones and lacks some. The sample has 130,000 or so clones; around 84% are singletons. The sequencing used peripheral blood, collected on day 0 of AZD1222 vaccination. Receptor source: an adult in good health. The CDR3 runs from the conserved cysteine through the conserved F or W. D genes are given only for firm matches. Not all rows give a size; the values are once, few, many and, for expanded clones, a class.

abundance	v_gene	d_gene	j_gene	CDR3aa	CDR3nt
NA	TRBV7-3	NA	TRBJ2-4	CASRPPGSANIQYF	TGTGCCAGCAGGCCCCCCGGGAGCGCAAACATTCAGTACTTC
few	TRBV3-1/TRBV3-2	NA	TRBJ1-1	CASSLTGGNTEAFF	TGTGCCAGCAGCCTGACGGGGGGGAACACTGAAGCTTTCTTT
NA	TRBV6-5	NA	TRBJ2-1	CASSYRGGDEQFF	TGTGCCAGCAGTTACCGGGGCGGGGATGAGCAGTTCTTC
NA	TRBV5-4	TRBD1	TRBJ1-2	CASSSDRVRGGYTF	TGTGCCAGCAGCTCGGACAGGGTGCGCGGGGGCTACACCTTC
NA	TRBV27	TRBD1	TRBJ1-6	CASRQGVNSPLHF	TGTGCCAGCAGACAGGGGGTCAATTCACCCCTCCACTTT
NA	TRBV28	TRBD1	TRBJ1-1	CASSLHGTASLNTEAFF	TGTGCCAGCAGTTTACACGGGACAGCCTCTCTGAACACTGAAGCTTTCTTT
NA	TRBV4-2	TRBD1	TRBJ2-5	CASSQDTRGQGKETQYF	TGTGCCAGCAGCCAAGATACGCGGGGACAGGGGAAAGAGACCCAGTACTTC
NA	TRBV19	TRBD2	TRBJ2-1	CASSAGLAGGNEQFF	TGTGCCAGTAGTGCGGGACTAGCGGGAGGGAATGAGCAGTTCTTC
NA	TRBV12-3/TRBV12-4	NA	TRBJ1-1	CASSPGYTEAFF	TGTGCCAGCAGTCCAGGGTACACTGAAGCTTTCTTT
NA	TRBV6-2/TRBV6-3	TRBD1	TRBJ1-4	CASSSRRGQGDEKLFF	TGTGCCAGCAGTTCTCGCCGGGGACAGGGTGATGAAAAACTGTTTTTT
NA	TRBV5-1	NA	TRBJ2-6	CASSLDPTGTPSGANVLTF	TGCGCCAGCAGCTTGGATCCGACAGGGACTCCCTCTGGGGCCAACGTCCTGACTTTC
NA	TRBV19	NA	TRBJ2-7	CASTGVLGYEQYF	TGTGCCAGTACCGGGGTGCTGGGCTACGAGCAGTACTTC
NA	TRBV28	TRBD1	TRBJ1-1	CASRRIGTGFSMGDTEAFF	TGTGCCAGCAGACGCATCGGGACAGGGTTTTCGATGGGCGACACTGAAGCTTTCTTT
NA	TRBV5-8	NA	TRBJ2-1	CASSLGGEQFF	TGTGCCAGCAGCTTGGGAGGTGAGCAGTTCTTC
NA	TRBV6-1	NA	TRBJ1-2	CASSDGLGYGYTF	TGTGCCAGCAGTGACGGACTCGGGTATGGCTACACCTTC
few	TRBV15	NA	TRBJ1-3	CATSLTGISGNTIYF	TGTGCCACCAGCCTAACAGGGATCTCTGGAAACACCATATATTTT
NA	TRBV12-3/TRBV12-4	NA	TRBJ2-5	CASSLQETQYF	TGTGCCAGTTCGCTTCAAGAGACCCAGTACTTC
NA	TRBV2	TRBD1	TRBJ1-2	CASSEGGQGMIDYGYTF	TGTGCCAGCAGTGAAGGTGGACAGGGGATGATAGACTATGGCTACACCTTC
NA	TRBV5-1	TRBD2	TRBJ2-1	CASRLVNLAGTLRSYNEQFF	TGCGCCAGCCGCCTAGTAAATCTAGCGGGGACCCTACGCTCCTACAATGAGCAGTTCTTC
NA	TRBV12-3/TRBV12-4	TRBD1	TRBJ2-1	CAVGQGIYNEQFF	TGTGCCGTCGGACAGGGGATATACAATGAGCAGTTCTTC
NA	TRBV19	NA	TRBJ1-5	CASNRAGIKDQPQHF	TGTGCCAGTAATCGGGCGGGCATAAAAGATCAGCCCCAGCATTTT
NA	TRBV5-1	NA	TRBJ1-3	CASSLGLSGNTIYF	TGCGCCAGCAGCTTAGGTCTCTCTGGAAACACCATATATTTT
NA	TRBV7-9	NA	TRBJ2-2	CASERTGTGELFF	TGTGCCAGCGAAAGGACGGGAACCGGGGAGCTGTTTTTT
NA	TRBV7-9	NA	TRBJ2-2	CASSLVARNTGELFF	TGTGCCAGCAGCTTAGTCGCCAGGAACACCGGGGAGCTGTTTTTT
NA	TRBV9	TRBD2	TRBJ2-3	CASSVTGGFTDTQYF	TGTGCCAGCAGCGTAACGGGGGGTTTCACAGATACGCAGTATTTT
once	TRBV19	TRBD1	TRBJ2-2	CASSIGTGTGTGELFF	TGTGCCAGTAGTATCGGGACAGGGACAGGCACCGGGGAGCTGTTTTTT
NA	TRBV19	NA	TRBJ1-4	CASSIGTAYSGEKLFF	TGTGCCAGTAGTATAGGGACGGCCTACTCCGGTGAAAAACTGTTTTTT
NA	TRBV5-4	NA	TRBJ2-7	CASSLGLAPYEQYF	TGTGCCAGCAGCTTGGGGCTAGCTCCCTACGAGCAGTACTTC
once	TRBV20-1	NA	TRBJ2-3	CSAHSYTQYF	TGCAGTGCCCACTCGTATACGCAGTATTTT
NA	TRBV27	NA	TRBJ2-5	CASSLSSFETQYF	TGTGCCAGCAGTTTATCTAGCTTTGAGACCCAGTACTTC
NA	TRBV4-2	TRBD1	TRBJ2-7	CASSQDRYSYEQYF	TGTGCCAGCAGCCAGGACAGGTACTCCTACGAGCAGTACTTC
few	TRBV7-2	NA	TRBJ1-1	CASSFKTTEAFF	TGTGCCAGCAGCTTTAAAACCACTGAAGCTTTCTTT
NA	TRBV19	NA	TRBJ1-2	CATKGQIDYGYTF	TGTGCCACCAAGGGGCAGATTGACTATGGCTACACCTTC
NA	TRBV7-8	TRBD1	TRBJ1-2	CASSPSRTGNYGYTF	TGTGCCAGCAGCCCTTCCCGGACAGGGAACTATGGCTACACCTTC
NA	TRBV7-6	NA	TRBJ2-7	CASSLGAGDYEQYF	TGTGCCAGCAGCTTAGGAGCCGGGGACTACGAGCAGTACTTC